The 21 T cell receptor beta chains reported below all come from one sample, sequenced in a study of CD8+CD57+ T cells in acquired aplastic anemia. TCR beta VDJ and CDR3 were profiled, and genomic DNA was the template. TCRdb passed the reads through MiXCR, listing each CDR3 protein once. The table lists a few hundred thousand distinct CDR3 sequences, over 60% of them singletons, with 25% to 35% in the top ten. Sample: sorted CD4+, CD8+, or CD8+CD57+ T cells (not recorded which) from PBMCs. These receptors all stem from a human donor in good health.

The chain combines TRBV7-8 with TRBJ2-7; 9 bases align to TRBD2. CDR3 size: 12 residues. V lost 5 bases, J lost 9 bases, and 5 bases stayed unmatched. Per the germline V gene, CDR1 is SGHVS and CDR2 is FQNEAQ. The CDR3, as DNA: TGTGCCAGCAGCGACCTACTAGCGGGGCAGTACTTC. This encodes CASSDLLAGQYF.

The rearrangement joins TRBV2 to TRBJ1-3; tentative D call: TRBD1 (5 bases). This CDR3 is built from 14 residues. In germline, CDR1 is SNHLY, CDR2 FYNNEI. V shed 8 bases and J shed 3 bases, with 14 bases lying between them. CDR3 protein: CASSRRDGGNTIYF. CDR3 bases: TGTGCCAGCTCCCGAAGGGACGGTGGAAACACCATATATTTT.

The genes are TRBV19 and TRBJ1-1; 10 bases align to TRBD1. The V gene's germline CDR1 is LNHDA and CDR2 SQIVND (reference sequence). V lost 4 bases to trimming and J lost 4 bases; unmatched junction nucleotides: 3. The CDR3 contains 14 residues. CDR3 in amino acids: CASSKDRGGTEAFF. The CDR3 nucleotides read TGTGCCAGTAGTAAGGACAGGGGGGGCACTGAAGCTTTCTTT. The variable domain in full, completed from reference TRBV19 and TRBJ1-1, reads DGGITQSPKYLFRKEGQNVTLSCEQNLNHDAMYWYRQDPGQGLRLIYYSQIVNDFQKGDIAEGYSVSREKKESFPLTVTSAQKNPTAFYLCASSKDRGGTEAFFGQGTRLTVV.

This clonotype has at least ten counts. CDR3 residues: CATQGTYDTGELFF. CDR3 bases: TGTGCCACCCAAGGGACCTATGACACCGGGGAGCTGTTTTTT. The chain recombines TRBV7-9 with TRBJ2-2; D is possibly TRBD1 or TRBD2 (5 bases each). Per germline, CDR1 SEHNR and CDR2 FQNEAQ (reference sequence). Trimming removed 10 bases at V and 3 bases at J, with 15 bases between. The CDR3 extends over 14 amino acids.

Here the CDR3 DNA reads TGCAGCGTTGACGCAGGGGGCTATGGATTGTATGGCTACACCTTC. As protein: CSVDAGGYGLYGYTF. The chain is built from TRBV29-1 and TRBJ1-2, with 8 bases lining up with TRBD1. The CDR3 is 15 residues long. V was clipped by 3 bases and J by 5 bases; unmatched bases: 11. Germline CDR1 and CDR2: SQVTM and ANQGSEA.

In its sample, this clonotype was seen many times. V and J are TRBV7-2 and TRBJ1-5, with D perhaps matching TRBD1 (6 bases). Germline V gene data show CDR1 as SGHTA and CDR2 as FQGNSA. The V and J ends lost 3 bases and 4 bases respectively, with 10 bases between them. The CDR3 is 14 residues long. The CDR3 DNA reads TGTGCCAGCAGCTTGGGGACACCTAATCAGCCCCAGCATTTT. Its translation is CASSLGTPNQPQHF. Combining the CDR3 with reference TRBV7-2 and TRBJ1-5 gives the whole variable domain GAGVSQSPSNKVTEKGKDVELRCDPISGHTALYWYRQSLGQGLEFLIYFQGNSAPDKSGLPSDRFSAERTGGSVSTLTIQRTQQEDSAVYLCASSLGTPNQPQHFGDGTRLSIL.

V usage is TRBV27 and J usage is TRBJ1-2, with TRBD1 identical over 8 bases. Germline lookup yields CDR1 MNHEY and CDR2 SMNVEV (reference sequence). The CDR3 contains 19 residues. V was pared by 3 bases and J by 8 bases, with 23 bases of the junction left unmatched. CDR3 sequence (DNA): TGTGCCAGCAGTTTCTACCCCCCGGGACAGGCCATGAATTTCTACGGCTACACCTTC. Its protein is CASSFYPPGQAMNFYGYTF.

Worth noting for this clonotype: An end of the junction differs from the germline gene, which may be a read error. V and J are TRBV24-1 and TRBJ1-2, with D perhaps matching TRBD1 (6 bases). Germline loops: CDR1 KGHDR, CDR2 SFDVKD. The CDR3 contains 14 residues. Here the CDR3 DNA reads TGTGCCACCAGTGAAGGGGGGGCTAACTATGGCTACACCTTT. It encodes CATSEGGANYGYTF.

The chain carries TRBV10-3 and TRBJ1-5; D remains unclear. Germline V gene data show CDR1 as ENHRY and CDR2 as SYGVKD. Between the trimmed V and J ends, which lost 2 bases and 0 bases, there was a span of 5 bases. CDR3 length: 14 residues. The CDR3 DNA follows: TGTGCCATCAGTGAGGGGCTTAGCAATCAGCCCCAGCATTTT. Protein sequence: CAISEGLSNQPQHF.

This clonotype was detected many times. CDR3 DNA sequence: TGTGCCAGCAGTTTATCGTTACGGGACCCCTATGGCTACACCTTC. Its translation: CASSLSLRDPYGYTF. The chain links TRBV12-3 or TRBV12-4 to TRBJ1-2, with D perhaps TRBD1 (5 bases). The CDR3 runs to 15 residues. The germline V and J ends were trimmed by 2 bases and 4 bases, with 14 bases remaining between them.

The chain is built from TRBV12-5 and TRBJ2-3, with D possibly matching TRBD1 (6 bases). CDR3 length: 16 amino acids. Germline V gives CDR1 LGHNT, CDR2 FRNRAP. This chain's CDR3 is CASSPAGTIGTDTQYF. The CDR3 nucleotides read TGTGCCAGCAGCCCCGCCGGGACAATCGGCACAGATACGCAGTATTTT.

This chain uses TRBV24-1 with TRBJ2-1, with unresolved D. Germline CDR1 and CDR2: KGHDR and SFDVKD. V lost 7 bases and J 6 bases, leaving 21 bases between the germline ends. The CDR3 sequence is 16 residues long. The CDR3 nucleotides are TGTGCCACCAGCGACTTCCCCTCGTTTAAATCCAATGAGCAGTTCTTC. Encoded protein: CATSDFPSFKSNEQFF.

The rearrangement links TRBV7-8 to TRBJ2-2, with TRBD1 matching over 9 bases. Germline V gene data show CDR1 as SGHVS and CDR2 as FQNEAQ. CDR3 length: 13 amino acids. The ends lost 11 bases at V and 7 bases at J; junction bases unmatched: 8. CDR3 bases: TGTGCCTCTCCGGGACAGGGTCACGGGGAGCTGTTTTTT. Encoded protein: CASPGQGHGELFF.

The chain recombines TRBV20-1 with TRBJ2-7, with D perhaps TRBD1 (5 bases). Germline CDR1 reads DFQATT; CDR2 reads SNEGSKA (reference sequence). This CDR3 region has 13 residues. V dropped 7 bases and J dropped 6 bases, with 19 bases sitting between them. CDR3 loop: CSVKTETQIEQYF. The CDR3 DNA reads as TGCAGTGTTAAGACAGAGACCCAAATCGAGCAGTACTTC.

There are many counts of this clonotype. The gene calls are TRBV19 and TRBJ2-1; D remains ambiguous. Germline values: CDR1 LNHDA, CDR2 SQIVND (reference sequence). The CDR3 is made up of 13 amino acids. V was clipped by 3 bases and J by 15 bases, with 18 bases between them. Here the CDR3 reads CASSMALSGMLFF. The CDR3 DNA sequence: TGTGCCAGTAGTATGGCCTTATCGGGCATGCTGTTCTTC. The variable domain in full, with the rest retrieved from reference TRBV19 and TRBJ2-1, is DGGITQSPKYLFRKEGQNVTLSCEQNLNHDAMYWYRQDPGQGLRLIYYSQIVNDFQKGDIAEGYSVSREKKESFPLTVTSAQKNPTAFYLCASSMALSGMLFFGPGTRLTVL.

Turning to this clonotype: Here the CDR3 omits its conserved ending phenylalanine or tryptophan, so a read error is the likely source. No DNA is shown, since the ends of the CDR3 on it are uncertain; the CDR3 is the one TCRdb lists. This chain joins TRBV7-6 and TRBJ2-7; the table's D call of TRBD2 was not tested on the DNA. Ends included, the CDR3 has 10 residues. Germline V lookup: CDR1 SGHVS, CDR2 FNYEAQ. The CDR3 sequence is CASSPGLAVL.

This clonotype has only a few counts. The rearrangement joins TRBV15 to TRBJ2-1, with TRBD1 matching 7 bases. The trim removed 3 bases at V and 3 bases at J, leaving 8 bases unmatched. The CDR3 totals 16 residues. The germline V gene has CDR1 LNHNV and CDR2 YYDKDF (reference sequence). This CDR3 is CATSRAPRTGYNEQFF. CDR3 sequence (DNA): TGTGCCACCAGCAGGGCACCGAGGACAGGCTACAATGAGCAGTTCTTC. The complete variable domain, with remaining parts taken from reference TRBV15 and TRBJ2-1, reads DAMVIQNPRYQVTQFGKPVTLSCSQTLNHNVMYWYQQKSSQAPKLLFHYYDKDFNNEADTPDNFQSRRPNTSFCFLDIRSPGLGDTAMYLCATSRAPRTGYNEQFFGPGTRLTVL.

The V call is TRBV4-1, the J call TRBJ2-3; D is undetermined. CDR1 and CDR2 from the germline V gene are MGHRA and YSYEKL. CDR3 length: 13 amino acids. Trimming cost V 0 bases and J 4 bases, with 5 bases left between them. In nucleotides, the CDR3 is TGCGCCAGCAGCCAAGAACGCCCAGATACGCAGTATTTT. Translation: CASSQERPDTQYF.

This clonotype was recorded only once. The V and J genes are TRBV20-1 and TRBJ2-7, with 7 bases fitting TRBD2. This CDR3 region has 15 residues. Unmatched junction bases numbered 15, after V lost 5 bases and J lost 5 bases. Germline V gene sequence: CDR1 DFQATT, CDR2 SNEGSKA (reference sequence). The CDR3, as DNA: TGCAGTGCTGGCGGATGGCGGGAGTCACCCGACGAGCAGTACTTC. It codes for CSAGGWRESPDEQYF.

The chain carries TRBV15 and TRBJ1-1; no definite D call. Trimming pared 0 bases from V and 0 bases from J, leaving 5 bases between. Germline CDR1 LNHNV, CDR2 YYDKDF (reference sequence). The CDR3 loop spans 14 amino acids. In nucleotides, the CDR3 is TGTGCCACCAGCAGAGATGAGATGAACACTGAAGCTTTCTTT. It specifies CATSRDEMNTEAFF.

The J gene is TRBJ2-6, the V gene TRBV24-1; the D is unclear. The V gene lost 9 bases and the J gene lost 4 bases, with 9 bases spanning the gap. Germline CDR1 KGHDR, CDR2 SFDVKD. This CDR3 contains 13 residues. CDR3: CATSDTGANVLTF. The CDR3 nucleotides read TGTGCCACCTCGGATACCGGGGCCAACGTCCTGACTTTC.